The rows below give T cell receptor beta chains drawn from one sample of a study of T cell responses to AZD1222 COVID-19 vaccine. Sequenced by immunoSEQ multiplex PCR; TCRdb stores in-frame clones only, minus some. The data hold over 85,000 clones, with nearly 90% observed a single time. The sample here was peripheral blood, taken on day 0 of AZD1222 vaccination. These TCRs come from an adult in good health. The CDR3 runs from the conserved cysteine through the conserved F or W. The D gene is left open where the match is weak. Not all rows give a size; the values are once, few, many and, for expanded clones, a class.

TRBJ1-6	-	few	TRBV5-1	CASSLDPGYNSPLHF	TGCGCCAGCAGCTTGGACCCCGGTTATAATTCACCCCTCCACTTT
TRBJ1-3	-	-	TRBV2	CASSGAGNTIYF	TGTGCCAGCAGTGGGGCGGGAAACACCATATATTTT
TRBJ1-2	-	-	TRBV3-1/TRBV3-2	CASSQAGGASGYTF	TGTGCCAGCAGCCAAGCGGGGGGCGCGAGCGGCTACACCTTC
TRBJ2-1	-	medium-sized	TRBV7-9	CASSWSGNEQFF	TGTGCCAGCAGCTGGAGCGGCAATGAGCAGTTCTTC
TRBJ1-2	TRBD1	-	TRBV27	CASSRSLGQPPYGYTF	TGTGCCAGCAGCCGCTCCTTGGGACAGCCACCCTATGGCTACACCTTC
TRBJ1-5	-	-	TRBV4-2	CASSQDSGRRQPQHF	TGTGCCAGCAGCCAAGATTCAGGAAGACGGCAGCCCCAGCATTTT
TRBJ1-5	TRBD1	-	TRBV4-2	CASSQARDSHLYSNQPQHF	TGTGCCAGCAGCCAGGCCCGGGACAGTCACCTTTATAGCAATCAGCCCCAGCATTTT
TRBJ1-5	-	-	TRBV18	CASSRGTNQPQHF	TGTGCCAGCTCACGTGGAACTAATCAGCCCCAGCATTTT
TRBJ1-3	-	-	TRBV5-1	CASSLAGVDYGNTIYF	TGCGCCAGCAGCTTGGCGGGGGTGGATTACGGAAACACCATATATTTT
TRBJ2-7	-	-	TRBV2	CASSAPQGISLSYEQYF	TGTGCCAGCAGTGCCCCCCAAGGCATTTCCCTCTCCTACGAGCAGTACTTC
TRBJ1-4	-	-	TRBV3-1/TRBV3-2	CASSLNDSPTNEKLFF	TGTGCCAGCAGCCTCAACGACAGCCCCACTAATGAAAAACTGTTTTTT
TRBJ1-1	TRBD1	-	TRBV10-3	CAIRRRTGAGTEAFF	TGTGCCATCAGACGGCGTACAGGGGCGGGCACTGAAGCTTTCTTT
TRBJ1-5	TRBD1	-	TRBV28	CASSSQGQGNQPQHF	TGTGCCAGCAGTTCACAGGGGCAGGGCAATCAGCCCCAGCATTTT
TRBJ1-4	-	-	TRBV28	CASISGRPLNEKLFF	TGTGCCAGCATCTCCGGACGGCCTCTTAATGAAAAACTGTTTTTT
TRBJ1-1	TRBD1	-	TRBV28	CASSPPTGGRSTEAFF	TGTGCCAGCAGTCCCCCGACAGGGGGCAGGAGCACTGAAGCTTTCTTT
TRBJ2-7	-	-	TRBV7-9	CASSLARDEQYF	TGTGCCAGCAGCTTAGCGCGGGACGAGCAGTACTTC
TRBJ1-5	-	-	TRBV29-1	CSVGAGPNQPQHF	TGCAGCGTTGGAGCAGGGCCTAATCAGCCCCAGCATTTT
TRBJ2-3	TRBD2	-	TRBV9	CASSPSGIRTDTQYF	TGTGCCAGCAGCCCTAGCGGGATTCGCACAGATACGCAGTATTTT
TRBJ1-3	-	-	TRBV19	CASSIDPHGAIYF	TGTGCCAGTAGTATAGATCCCCACGGTGCCATATATTTT
TRBJ2-1	TRBD1	-	TRBV4-3	CASSQHYPGQGLNEQFF	TGCGCCAGCAGCCAACACTATCCGGGACAGGGGCTCAATGAGCAGTTCTTC
TRBJ1-5	TRBD1	-	TRBV24-1	CATSEGTGLSNQPQHF	TGTGCCACCAGTGAAGGGACAGGCCTTAGCAATCAGCCCCAGCATTTT
TRBJ1-4	-	-	TRBV27	CASSLQGANEKLFF	TGTGCCAGCAGTTTACAGGGAGCTAATGAAAAACTGTTTTTT
TRBJ1-5	-	-	TRBV21-1	CASSPCPRQGYNQPQHF	TGTGCCAGCAGCCCATGCCCTCGACAGGGCTACAATCAGCCCCAGCATTTT
TRBJ2-2	-	-	TRBV7-2	CASSRYHTDPRELFF	TGTGCCAGCAGCCGGTACCACACGGACCCCCGGGAGCTGTTTTTT
TRBJ2-5	TRBD2	-	TRBV18	CASSLLGTSGQETQYF	TGTGCCAGCTCACTCCTCGGGACTAGCGGACAAGAGACCCAGTACTTC
TRBJ2-3	-	-	TRBV19	CASGSPPSATPSTDTQYF	TGTGCCAGTGGATCCCCCCCAAGCGCCACCCCTAGCACAGATACGCAGTATTTT
TRBJ2-7	-	-	TRBV5-1	CASGSLPGLSYEQYF	TGCGCCAGCGGATCGCTACCAGGGCTCTCCTACGAGCAGTACTTC
TRBJ1-4	-	-	TRBV28	CASTSPAHSGMINEKLFF	TGTGCCAGCACCTCCCCCGCTCATTCGGGCATGATTAATGAAAAACTGTTTTTT
TRBJ2-2	TRBD1	-	TRBV7-3	CASSPAGQGSTGELFF	TGTGCCAGCAGCCCCGCCGGACAGGGTAGCACCGGGGAGCTGTTTTTT
TRBJ1-5	-	-	TRBV2	CASCIGGGQPQHF	TGTGCCAGCTGTATTGGAGGCGGTCAGCCCCAGCATTTT